This T cell receptor (beta chain) was profiled in a study of graft-versus-host responses after intestinal transplantation. Study-wide background: Grafts were multivisceral, liver-intestinal, or isolated intestinal. Each recipient received anti-thymocyte globulin induction, then tacrolimus and steroids for three to four years. Study-wide findings and caveats: High graft-versus-host to host-versus-graft clonal ratios were seen in allografts of patients with graft-donor T cell macrochimerism.

V lost 5 bases, J lost 5 bases, and 6 bases stayed unmatched. Germline assignment: CDR1 MNHEY and CDR2 SVGAGI. The CDR3 runs 15 residues. TCRdb keeps only in-frame clones here, not all; method: immunoSEQ multiplex PCR. The sample consists of 13,000 to 15,000 clones, around two fifths of them appearing once. This clone occurred a few times. Each mixed lymphocyte reaction held some 200,000 CFSE-labeled responders and some 200,000 irradiated violet-dye-labeled stimulators. This sequence originates from a human patient who received an intestinal transplant. The genes are TRBV6-5 and TRBJ2-2, with TRBD2 identical over 9 bases. Sequenced material: alloreactive CD8+ T cells from a mixed lymphocyte reaction culture, taken before intestinal transplant. Subset given: CFSE-low proliferating T cells sorted from approximately six-day pre-transplant mixed lymphocyte reaction (GvH or HvG direction). CDR3 nucleotide sequence: TGTGCCAGCAGTACCGGGACTAGCCTGACCGGGGAGCTGTTTTTT. Its translation: CASSTGTSLTGELFF.